This record covers a single T cell receptor (beta chain). This clonotype was observed a handful of times. Its antigen is unknown. Base qualities are not provided; no much larger clone lies one nucleotide away. This sample is drawn from a study of Graves' ophthalmopathy and Graves' hyperthyroidism (dated by TCRdb to the late 2010s). About the full investigation: Peripheral blood was collected at initial diagnosis, prior to any treatment. In about six hyperthyroidism patients, the T-cell repertoires found in thyroid tissue were compared with those found in blood. In total, some 140 blood samples were TCR-sequenced: some 43 ophthalmopathy, about 75 hyperthyroidism and 17 hyperthyroidism-to-ophthalmopathy patients. An independent validation cohort was composed of 18 hyperthyroidism patients and more than 15 patients who later progressed from hyperthyroidism to ophthalmopathy. To explore V-J signatures distinguishing ophthalmopathy from hyperthyroidism, a discovery set of about 99 patients (fewer than 45 ophthalmopathy, over 55 stable hyperthyroidism) was enrolled. Following sample collection, hyperthyroidism patients were given methimazole at a starting dose of 30 mg daily, and ophthalmopathy patients were given high-dose intravenous methylprednisolone. To tell Graves' ophthalmopathy apart from Graves' hyperthyroidism, and to predict which patients would progress to ophthalmopathy, the study relied on TCR beta repertoire signatures. What the work shows at the level of the full study, not this receptor alone: Most expanded thyroid clonotypes with frequency above 0.001 were also detected in blood, suggesting blood repertoires may reflect the thyroid immune response. In validation, the model predicted ophthalmopathy progression with about 70% sensitivity and less than 80% specificity; more than ten predicted patients were CT-confirmed with GO in a median of around 6.5 months. Ophthalmopathy was separated from stable hyperthyroidism by the 13-signature model with roughly 88% sensitivity and less than 82% specificity in cross-validation and with 80%/75% in the test set. No statistical method was used to set the sample size in advance, and the investigators knew which group each participant was assigned to.

TCR beta CDR3 regions were amplified from RNA transcripts for repertoire sequencing. The first round of RT-PCR was done with HTBI primers and the Qiagen OneStep RT-PCR kit, and was followed by a second round of multiplex PCR, then size selection and purification. The libraries underwent paired-end sequencing with 100 bp reads on an Illumina HiSeq2000. Per the original workflow: Reads were processed with SOAPnuke, discarding reads with adapters, uncalled bases, mean Phred below 15, or no exact constant-primer or identifier match. COPE v1.2.5 was used to merge high-quality paired reads. Clonotypes were defined as unique nucleotide sequences and were aligned to IMGT TRB V, D and J references using MiTCR v1.1. The analysis was limited to V-J combinations with a frequency above 0.0001, which together covered more than 99% of repertoires. For each V-J combination, a TCR clonal expansion and chaos score was defined as the ratio of F50 clonal expansion to chaos observed in the TCRdist matrix. Welch's t-statistics and random forest were used to reduce features to more than ten V-J combinations, which were fed into a naive Bayes classifier. The Morisita-Horn index was used to measure how similar the thyroid and blood repertoires were. The public reads were quality trimmed at Q25 with fastp and then assembled into clones with MiXCR by TCRdb, keeping productive beta chains. Rows merge per CDR3 protein into single entries with the most common DNA and genes. These V and J calls rely on TCRdb rather than the paper's analysis. The sample contains about 240,000 distinct CDR3 sequences, around 50% of them found a single time. Clones ranked in the top ten supply 40% to 55% of the sample.

Patients with ophthalmopathy had moderately to severely active disease, with a Clinical Activity Score of 3 or more, a NOSPECS grade of 4 or more, and a disease duration of less than 3 months. Patients with other autoimmune diseases, uncontrolled infections, pregnancy or lactation were excluded from the study. Diagnosis was based on clinical symptoms, serum thyroxine, TRAb, thyroid ultrasound and orbital computed tomography. Using Ficoll-Paque density gradient centrifugation, PBMCs were isolated from about 9.2 ml of fresh peripheral blood. Total RNA was extracted with Trizol reagent and quality-checked on an Agilent 2100 Bioanalyzer. The TCR sequence derives from an adult man with Graves' ophthalmopathy. The material sequenced was peripheral blood.

The DNA sequence is TGTGCCAGCAGCTTCGGACAGGGTAGCGGGGGGGCCTGGATCTACGAGCAGTACTTC. Its protein product is CASSFGQGSGGAWIYEQYF. The rearrangement joined TRBV7-8 to TRBJ2-7, with 11 central nucleotides matching TRBD2. The CDR3, cysteine through phenylalanine, is 19 amino acids long. Solely the CDR3 DNA is kept, with 57 bases framed from the first base. Unmatched junction bases come to 16, with V trimmed by 3 bases and J by 3 bases. The germline V gene specifies SGHVS as CDR1 and FQNEAQ as CDR2.